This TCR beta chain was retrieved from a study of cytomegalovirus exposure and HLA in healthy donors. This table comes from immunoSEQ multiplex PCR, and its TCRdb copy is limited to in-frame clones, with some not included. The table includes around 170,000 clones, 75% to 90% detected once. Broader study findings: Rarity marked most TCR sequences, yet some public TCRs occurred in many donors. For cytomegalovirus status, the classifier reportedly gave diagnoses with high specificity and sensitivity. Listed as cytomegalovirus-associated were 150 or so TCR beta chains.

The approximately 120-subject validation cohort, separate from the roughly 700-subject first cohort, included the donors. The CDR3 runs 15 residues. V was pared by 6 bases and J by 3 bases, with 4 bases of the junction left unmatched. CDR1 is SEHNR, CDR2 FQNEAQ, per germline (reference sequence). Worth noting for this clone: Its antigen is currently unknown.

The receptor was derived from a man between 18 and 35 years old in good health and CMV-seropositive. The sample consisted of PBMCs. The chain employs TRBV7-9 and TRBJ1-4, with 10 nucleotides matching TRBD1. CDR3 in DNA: TGTGCCAGCAGTCAGACAGGGGGCCCTAATGAAAAACTGTTTTTT. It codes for CASSQTGGPNEKLFF. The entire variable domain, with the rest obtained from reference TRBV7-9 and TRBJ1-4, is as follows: DTGVSQNPRHKITKRGQNVTFRCDPISEHNRLYWYRQTLGQGPEFLTYFQNEAQLEKSRLLSDRFSAERPKGSFSTLEIQRTEQGDSAMYLCASSQTGGPNEKLFFGSGTQLSVL.